The rows below give T cell receptor beta chains drawn from one sample of a study of T cell repertoires in cytomegalovirus infection. One entry per CDR3 protein results from TCRdb running MiXCR on the reads. The sample carries a few hundred thousand distinct CDR3 sequences, approximately 40% recorded once. These receptors' antigens are unknown. Here the sequenced sample was cultured PBMCs, taken from culture after CMV antigen stimulation. Receptors originate from a human donor in good health (CMV status not recorded). Some clones in this sample may be carry-over from other donors' samples. Each CDR3 is given with its conserved first and last residue. D genes are given only for firm matches. Clone sizes are given selectively: once, few, many, or a class where the clone is expanded.

j_gene: TRBJ2-3; v_gene: TRBV10-3; d_gene: NA; abundance: few; CDR3aa: CAISERTDPTDTQYF; CDR3nt: TGTGCCATCAGTGAGAGGACAGACCCCACAGATACGCAGTATTTT
j_gene: TRBJ2-7; v_gene: TRBV19; d_gene: TRBD1; abundance: NA; CDR3aa: CASSKTPYRGLDYEQYF; CDR3nt: TGTGCCAGTAGTAAAACTCCCTACAGGGGCCTTGACTACGAGCAGTACTTC
j_gene: TRBJ2-1; v_gene: TRBV7-3; d_gene: TRBD2; abundance: NA; CDR3aa: CASSPLTGGLLYNEQFF; CDR3nt: TGTGCCAGCAGCCCCCTTACGGGAGGGCTATTATACAATGAGCAGTTCTTC
j_gene: TRBJ1-1; v_gene: TRBV6-5; d_gene: NA; abundance: NA; CDR3aa: CASSSWGRTEAFF; CDR3nt: TGTGCCAGCAGTTCATGGGGACGTACTGAAGCTTTCTTT
j_gene: TRBJ1-2; v_gene: TRBV20-1; d_gene: TRBD1; abundance: NA; CDR3aa: CSIQGDGWGYTF; CDR3nt: TGCAGTATCCAGGGGGATGGTTGGGGCTACACCTTC
j_gene: TRBJ2-5; v_gene: TRBV12-3/TRBV12-4; d_gene: NA; abundance: few; CDR3aa: CASSLMWGRETQYF; CDR3nt: TGTGCCAGCAGTTTAATGTGGGGACGAGAGACCCAGTACTTC
j_gene: TRBJ1-1; v_gene: TRBV7-8; d_gene: NA; abundance: many; CDR3aa: CASSLFTEVTEAFF; CDR3nt: TGTGCCAGCAGCTTATTTACAGAGGTTACTGAAGCTTTCTTT
j_gene: TRBJ1-1; v_gene: TRBV20-1; d_gene: NA; abundance: NA; CDR3aa: CSAPGRLNTEAFF; CDR3nt: TGCAGTGCTCCCGGTAGGTTGAACACTGAAGCTTTCTTT
j_gene: TRBJ2-7; v_gene: TRBV6-7; d_gene: NA; abundance: once; CDR3aa: CASSYPTTRNGSYEQYF; CDR3nt: TGTGCCAGCAGTTACCCCACGACACGGAATGGGTCCTACGAGCAGTACTTC
j_gene: TRBJ1-5; v_gene: TRBV28; d_gene: NA; abundance: NA; CDR3aa: CASSLFSRNQPQHF; CDR3nt: TGTGCCAGCAGTTTATTCTCACGGAATCAGCCCCAGCATTTT
j_gene: TRBJ2-7; v_gene: TRBV7-2; d_gene: TRBD1; abundance: NA; CDR3aa: CASSFPDRGLFEQYF; CDR3nt: TGTGCCAGCAGCTTCCCCGACAGGGGGCTTTTCGAGCAGTACTTC
j_gene: TRBJ1-2; v_gene: TRBV6-2/TRBV6-3; d_gene: NA; abundance: NA; CDR3aa: CASSRLRTDGYTF; CDR3nt: TGTGCCAGCAGTCGCCTCCGGACGGATGGCTACACCTTC
j_gene: TRBJ2-5; v_gene: TRBV15; d_gene: NA; abundance: NA; CDR3aa: CATSRDRGSGRTQYF; CDR3nt: TGTGCCACCAGCAGAGATCGGGGAAGCGGAAGGACCCAGTACTTC
j_gene: TRBJ2-3; v_gene: TRBV12-3/TRBV12-4; d_gene: NA; abundance: few; CDR3aa: CASSGPGTQLTDTQYF; CDR3nt: TGTGCCAGCAGTGGCCCCGGGACACAACTCACAGATACGCAGTATTTT
j_gene: TRBJ2-1; v_gene: TRBV19; d_gene: NA; abundance: NA; CDR3aa: CASNRPGYEQFF; CDR3nt: TGTGCCAGTAACCGGCCCGGTTATGAGCAGTTCTTC
j_gene: TRBJ2-5; v_gene: TRBV7-2; d_gene: TRBD2; abundance: many; CDR3aa: CASSRGGRLGLLYF; CDR3nt: TGTGCCAGCAGCCGGGGGGGAAGACTGGGTTTACTTTACTTC
j_gene: TRBJ2-5; v_gene: TRBV2; d_gene: NA; abundance: NA; CDR3aa: CAGRREQETQYF; CDR3nt: TGTGCCGGCAGGAGGGAGCAAGAGACCCAGTACTTC
j_gene: TRBJ1-1; v_gene: TRBV12-5; d_gene: NA; abundance: NA; CDR3aa: CASGLPQGGMNTEAFF; CDR3nt: TGTGCTAGTGGTTTGCCCCAGGGAGGGATGAACACTGAAGCTTTCTTT
j_gene: TRBJ1-5; v_gene: TRBV6-6; d_gene: NA; abundance: NA; CDR3aa: CASSYSIQPQHF; CDR3nt: TGTGCCAGCAGTTACTCGATTCAGCCCCAGCATTTT
j_gene: TRBJ2-1; v_gene: TRBV15; d_gene: NA; abundance: NA; CDR3aa: CATSNLPNAGSYNEQFF; CDR3nt: TGTGCCACCAGCAACCTACCCAACGCTGGGTCCTACAATGAGCAGTTCTTC
j_gene: TRBJ1-1; v_gene: TRBV7-2; d_gene: NA; abundance: few; CDR3aa: CASSLRQHTEAFF; CDR3nt: TGTGCCAGCAGCTTGCGGCAGCACACTGAAGCTTTCTTT
j_gene: TRBJ2-3; v_gene: TRBV11-2; d_gene: NA; abundance: few; CDR3aa: CASSLVGKSTDTQYF; CDR3nt: TGTGCCAGCAGCTTAGTAGGGAAAAGCACAGATACGCAGTATTTT
j_gene: TRBJ2-1; v_gene: TRBV6-2/TRBV6-3; d_gene: TRBD2; abundance: NA; CDR3aa: CASSFLLRLAGGPYNEQFF; CDR3nt: TGTGCCAGCAGTTTTCTACTTCGACTAGCGGGGGGGCCTTACAATGAGCAGTTCTTC
j_gene: TRBJ2-1; v_gene: TRBV28; d_gene: TRBD2; abundance: NA; CDR3aa: CASSLREGRYEQFF; CDR3nt: TGTGCCAGCAGTTTGCGGGAGGGCCGATATGAGCAGTTCTTC
j_gene: TRBJ2-5; v_gene: TRBV7-2; d_gene: NA; abundance: NA; CDR3aa: CASSLGAGTLLQETQYF; CDR3nt: TGTGCCAGCAGCTTAGGCGCCGGGACGCTCCTACAAGAGACCCAGTACTTC
j_gene: TRBJ2-1; v_gene: TRBV7-2; d_gene: NA; abundance: NA; CDR3aa: CASSRSWGSYNEQFF; CDR3nt: TGTGCCAGCAGTCGTAGTTGGGGGTCCTACAATGAGCAGTTCTTC
j_gene: TRBJ2-5; v_gene: TRBV20-1; d_gene: TRBD2; abundance: few; CDR3aa: CSAQRRTSGGGKYF; CDR3nt: TGCAGTGCCCAAAGGCGGACTAGCGGGGGCGGCAAGTACTTC
j_gene: TRBJ2-2; v_gene: TRBV18; d_gene: NA; abundance: NA; CDR3aa: CASSPATGRSGELFF; CDR3nt: TGTGCCAGCTCACCGGCGACAGGGAGGTCCGGGGAGCTGTTTTTT
j_gene: TRBJ2-7; v_gene: TRBV6-5; d_gene: TRBD2; abundance: NA; CDR3aa: CASSYSSIGLAGYEQYF; CDR3nt: TGTGCCAGCAGTTACTCTTCTATTGGACTAGCGGGATACGAGCAGTACTTC
j_gene: TRBJ1-3; v_gene: TRBV12-3/TRBV12-4; d_gene: NA; abundance: NA; CDR3aa: CASSLAPGGGNTIYF; CDR3nt: TGTGCCAGCAGTTTAGCGCCCGGAGGAGGAAACACCATATATTTT
j_gene: TRBJ1-1; v_gene: TRBV27; d_gene: NA; abundance: NA; CDR3aa: CASSLGTFDTEAFF; CDR3nt: TGTGCCAGCAGCCTTGGGACGTTCGACACTGAAGCTTTCTTT
j_gene: TRBJ1-1; v_gene: TRBV10-3; d_gene: NA; abundance: few; CDR3aa: CAISESYVNTEAFF; CDR3nt: TGTGCCATCAGTGAGTCGTACGTGAACACTGAAGCTTTCTTT
j_gene: TRBJ1-2; v_gene: TRBV4-3; d_gene: TRBD1; abundance: NA; CDR3aa: CASSPQGVAGYTF; CDR3nt: TGCGCCAGCAGCCCGCAGGGGGTGGCTGGCTACACCTTC
j_gene: TRBJ2-7; v_gene: TRBV9; d_gene: TRBD2; abundance: NA; CDR3aa: CASSPRLAGVLYEQYF; CDR3nt: TGTGCCAGCAGCCCGCGACTAGCGGGAGTATTGTACGAGCAGTACTTC
j_gene: TRBJ1-1; v_gene: TRBV12-3/TRBV12-4; d_gene: NA; abundance: NA; CDR3aa: CASSFLGSKEAFF; CDR3nt: TGTGCCAGCAGTTTCTTGGGGTCGAAAGAAGCTTTCTTT
j_gene: TRBJ2-7; v_gene: TRBV7-2; d_gene: NA; abundance: few; CDR3aa: CASSLISRPPTQQYF; CDR3nt: TGTGCCAGCAGCTTAATAAGCCGACCTCCTACCCAGCAGTACTTC
j_gene: TRBJ2-7; v_gene: TRBV4-2; d_gene: TRBD1; abundance: few; CDR3aa: CASSQPGQGSYEQYF; CDR3nt: TGTGCCAGCAGCCAACCGGGACAGGGGTCCTACGAGCAGTACTTC
j_gene: TRBJ2-7; v_gene: TRBV12-5; d_gene: NA; abundance: few; CDR3aa: CASGEGLFYEQYF; CDR3nt: TGTGCTAGTGGCGAGGGACTGTTCTACGAGCAGTACTTC
j_gene: TRBJ2-3; v_gene: TRBV12-3/TRBV12-4; d_gene: NA; abundance: NA; CDR3aa: CASSILVFIPDTQYF; CDR3nt: TGTGCCAGCAGCATCCTAGTGTTTATTCCAGATACGCAGTATTTT
j_gene: TRBJ2-2; v_gene: TRBV6-2/TRBV6-3; d_gene: NA; abundance: few; CDR3aa: CASSHPLGTGELFF; CDR3nt: TGTGCCAGCAGTCACCCCCTCGGCACCGGGGAGCTGTTTTTT
j_gene: TRBJ1-5; v_gene: TRBV6-2/TRBV6-3; d_gene: NA; abundance: NA; CDR3aa: CASSPFGTLSSNQPQHF; CDR3nt: TGTGCCAGCTCTCCTTTCGGGACCTTAAGTAGCAATCAGCCCCAGCATTTT
j_gene: TRBJ2-7; v_gene: TRBV20-1; d_gene: NA; abundance: NA; CDR3aa: CSVNPGAYEQYF; CDR3nt: TGCAGTGTTAACCCAGGGGCCTACGAGCAGTACTTC
j_gene: TRBJ1-1; v_gene: TRBV6-2/TRBV6-3; d_gene: NA; abundance: NA; CDR3aa: CATLVYTEAFF; CDR3nt: TGTGCCACCTTGGTCTACACTGAAGCTTTCTTT
j_gene: TRBJ1-5; v_gene: TRBV2; d_gene: NA; abundance: NA; CDR3aa: CASSEGWGQPQHF; CDR3nt: TGTGCCAGCAGTGAGGGATGGGGCCAGCCCCAGCATTTT
j_gene: TRBJ2-7; v_gene: TRBV10-1; d_gene: TRBD1; abundance: NA; CDR3aa: CASSESGGQGDYEQYF; CDR3nt: TGCGCCAGCAGTGAGTCGGGGGGACAGGGCGACTACGAGCAGTACTTC
j_gene: TRBJ2-7; v_gene: TRBV4-2; d_gene: TRBD1; abundance: NA; CDR3aa: CASSQQAGTGGYEQYF; CDR3nt: TGTGCCAGCAGCCAACAGGCCGGGACAGGGGGCTACGAGCAGTACTTC
j_gene: TRBJ2-7; v_gene: TRBV7-2; d_gene: TRBD2; abundance: few; CDR3aa: CASSLTGLVFEQYF; CDR3nt: TGTGCCAGCAGCTTAACGGGACTAGTATTCGAGCAGTACTTC
j_gene: TRBJ1-4; v_gene: TRBV4-1; d_gene: NA; abundance: NA; CDR3aa: CASSQEYRVVEKLFF; CDR3nt: TGCGCCAGCAGCCAAGAATATAGGGTCGTTGAAAAACTGTTTTTT
j_gene: TRBJ2-4; v_gene: TRBV4-3; d_gene: NA; abundance: NA; CDR3aa: CASSQTFREDIQYF; CDR3nt: TGCGCCAGCAGCCAGACCTTCCGAGAGGACATTCAGTACTTC
j_gene: TRBJ2-1; v_gene: TRBV18; d_gene: NA; abundance: NA; CDR3aa: CASSPPQREQFF; CDR3nt: TGTGCCAGCTCACCACCCCAGAGGGAGCAGTTCTTC
j_gene: TRBJ2-3; v_gene: TRBV5-4; d_gene: NA; abundance: NA; CDR3aa: CASSGRRGQDTQYF; CDR3nt: TGTGCCAGCAGCGGCCGGAGAGGACAGGATACGCAGTATTTT
j_gene: TRBJ1-1; v_gene: TRBV12-3/TRBV12-4; d_gene: NA; abundance: NA; CDR3aa: CASSIEAAEAFF; CDR3nt: TGTGCCAGCAGCATCGAAGCGGCTGAAGCTTTCTTT
j_gene: TRBJ1-5; v_gene: TRBV28; d_gene: NA; abundance: NA; CDR3aa: CASSSSGPSNQPQHF; CDR3nt: TGTGCCAGCAGTTCGTCAGGGCCTAGCAATCAGCCCCAGCATTTT
j_gene: TRBJ2-5; v_gene: TRBV6-1; d_gene: NA; abundance: few; CDR3aa: CASSPAGYF; CDR3nt: TGTGCCAGCTCCCCGGCAGGCTACTTC
j_gene: TRBJ1-1; v_gene: TRBV5-1; d_gene: NA; abundance: NA; CDR3aa: CASSSEGAGDTEAFF; CDR3nt: TGCGCCAGCAGCTCGGAAGGGGCCGGGGACACTGAAGCTTTCTTT